The 18 T cell receptor beta chains reported below all come from one sample, sequenced in a study of T cell responses to AZD1222 COVID-19 vaccine. Only in-frame clones appear in the TCRdb table, and some are missing; sequencing was by immunoSEQ multiplex PCR. The sample holds 110,000 to 150,000 clones, about 92% seen once. This specimen was peripheral blood, taken on day 0 of AZD1222 vaccination. The source of these receptors is an adult in good health.

The rearrangement joins TRBV19 to TRBJ2-3; D unresolved. The CDR3 is 14 amino acids. V was shortened by 2 bases and J by 1 base, with 7 bases between the two germline ends. Germline values: CDR1 LNHDA, CDR2 SQIVND (reference sequence). The CDR3 nucleotides read TGTGCCAGTAGTATATCCCCGGGCACAGATACGCAGTATTTT. Translating gives CASSISPGTDTQYF.

This clone was observed a handful of times. This chain links TRBV28 with TRBJ2-3; D is unresolved. Germline CDR1 is MDHEN and CDR2 is SYDVKM. The V end was cut by 6 bases, the J end by 6 bases, with 13 bases between. The CDR3 totals 13 residues. The CDR3 DNA reads TGTGCCAGCAGCCCCGCAGGTCCTGATACGCAGTATTTT. The encoded protein is CASSPAGPDTQYF.

The chain couples TRBV5-6 to TRBJ2-7, with D perhaps TRBD1 or TRBD2 (6 bases each). The V end lost 0 bases, the J end lost 4 bases, and 14 bases lay between the germline ends. Germline lookup yields CDR1 SGHDT and CDR2 YYEEEE. This CDR3 contains 15 residues. The CDR3 spells CASSLGPGGAYEQYF. The CDR3 nucleotides are TGTGCCAGCAGCTTGGGGCCCGGGGGCGCGTACGAGCAGTACTTC. Full variable domain (outside the CDR3, taken from reference TRBV5-6 and TRBJ2-7): DAGVTQSPTHLIKTRGQQVTLRCSPKSGHDTVSWYQQALGQGPQFIFQYYEEEERQRGNFPDRFSGHQFPNYSSELNVNALLLGDSALYLCASSLGPGGAYEQYFGPGTRLTVT.

The V call is TRBV18, the J call TRBJ2-7; no definite D call. Germline V gives CDR1 KGHSH, CDR2 LQKENI. CDR3 length: 12 residues. The V and J ends lost 6 bases and 1 base respectively, with 7 bases between them. The CDR3 nucleotides are TGTGCCAGCTCGATGGGGTCCTACGAGCAGTACTTC. As protein: CASSMGSYEQYF.

The V call is TRBV7-2, the J call TRBJ1-6; D unresolved. V was clipped by 2 bases and J by 0 bases, with 11 bases between them. The length of the CDR3 is 17 residues. CDR1 SGHTA and CDR2 FQGNSA come from the germline V gene. The CDR3 here is CASSLNVRSSYNSPLHF. Written as DNA, the CDR3 is TGTGCCAGCAGCTTAAATGTCAGGAGCTCCTATAATTCACCCCTCCACTTT.

The chain joins TRBV6-5 to TRBJ2-6, with D uncertain. Trimming removed 5 bases at V and 0 bases at J, with 5 bases between. CDR1 MNHEY and CDR2 SVGAGI come from the germline V gene. This CDR3 region has 14 residues. CDR3 region: CASSTPSGANVLTF. In DNA, the CDR3 is TGTGCCAGCAGTACTCCCTCTGGGGCCAACGTCCTGACTTTC.

The chain is built from TRBV27 and TRBJ2-7; 10 bases agree with TRBD2. Germline V gives CDR1 MNHEY, CDR2 SMNVEV (reference sequence). The CDR3 is 15 residues long. V was pared by 0 bases and J by 3 bases, with 2 bases of the junction left unmatched. CDR3 in DNA: TGTGCCAGCAGTTTATCAGCTAGCGGGAGCTACGAGCAGTACTTC. Translating it yields CASSLSASGSYEQYF.

The rearrangement uses TRBV5-1 and TRBJ2-1, with 9 bases that match TRBD2. The V gene end was trimmed by 4 bases and the J gene end by 5 bases; junction bases not matched to a gene: 4. The CDR3 spans 14 residues. Germline assignment: CDR1 SGHRS and CDR2 YFSETQ. Here the CDR3 DNA reads TGCGCCAGCAGCAAGACTAGCGGTAACAATGAGCAGTTCTTC. It yields the protein CASSKTSGNNEQFF.

The chain links TRBV6-2 or TRBV6-3 to TRBJ2-5; D not resolved. V gave up 3 bases and J gave up 5 bases, with 7 bases separating them. Germline V gene data show CDR1 as MNHEY and CDR2 as SVGEGT. The CDR3 is 12 amino acids. CDR3 sequence: CASSYPWETQYF. The CDR3 nucleotides are TGTGCCAGCAGTTATCCTTGGGAGACCCAGTACTTC.

This clone has just one count. The J gene is TRBJ1-1, the V gene TRBV9; TRBD1 matches at 10 bases. V was pared by 4 bases and J by 2 bases, with 11 bases of the junction left unmatched. This CDR3 spans 17 amino acids. CDR1 and CDR2 from the germline V gene are SGDLS and YYNGEE. The CDR3 sequence: CASSPLTGQGKNTEAFF. CDR3 nucleotides: TGTGCCAGCAGCCCGCTGACGGGACAGGGGAAAAACACTGAAGCTTTCTTT.

The chain uses TRBV2 and TRBJ1-5; a possible D gene is TRBD1 (5 bases). CDR1 SNHLY and CDR2 FYNNEI come from the germline V gene. Trimming removed 6 bases at V and 3 bases at J, with 12 bases between. The CDR3 has 14 residues. The CDR3 bases are TGTGCCAGCAGGGATCCGGGACCCAATCAGCCCCAGCATTTT. This codes for CASRDPGPNQPQHF.

This clone was recorded once. The V call is TRBV19, the J call TRBJ1-5; 11 bases match TRBD1. Germline V gives CDR1 LNHDA, CDR2 SQIVND (reference sequence). CDR3 length: 16 residues. J gave up 0 bases and V 8 bases, and 6 bases lay outside the gene matches. Here the CDR3 DNA reads TGTGCCAGTGGAGGACAGGGGGCCGTTAGCAATCAGCCCCAGCATTTT. Translated, it gives CASGGQGAVSNQPQHF.

V usage is TRBV29-1 and J usage is TRBJ1-1, with 9 nucleotides matching TRBD1. V was pared by 7 bases and J by 11 bases, with 5 bases of the junction left unmatched. Germline V gene sequence: CDR1 SQVTM, CDR2 ANQGSEA. The length of the CDR3 is 10 residues. The CDR3 reads CSAGTGMAFF. CDR3 coding DNA: TGCAGCGCGGGGACAGGGATGGCTTTCTTT.

V gene TRBV6-5 combines with J gene TRBJ1-2; 8 nucleotides match TRBD1. This CDR3 spans 14 amino acids. Germline CDR1 and CDR2: MNHEY and SVGAGI. Losses at the gene ends were 4 bases for V and 4 bases for J; bases not matched to a gene: 5. The CDR3 loop reads CASSFRQGTYGYTF. The CDR3 DNA reads TGTGCCAGCAGTTTCAGACAGGGGACCTATGGCTACACCTTC.

The CDR3 is CASSITVVNTEAFF. CDR3 bases: TGTGCCAGTAGTATTACCGTCGTGAACACTGAAGCTTTCTTT. The chain joins TRBV19 to TRBJ1-1; D is ambiguous. The CDR3 runs to 14 residues. Trimming left V 3 bases short and J 0 bases short, with 8 bases between. In germline, CDR1 is LNHDA, CDR2 SQIVND (reference sequence).

The chain recombines TRBV29-1 with TRBJ2-1; D is possibly TRBD1 or TRBD2 (5 bases each). The germline V and J ends were trimmed by 3 bases and 0 bases, with 12 bases remaining between them. Per germline, CDR1 SQVTM and CDR2 ANQGSEA. The CDR3 length is 15 residues. As DNA, the CDR3 is TGCAGCGTTGATGGGACGTGGAGCTCCTACAATGAGCAGTTCTTC. This gives the protein CSVDGTWSSYNEQFF.

The chain employs TRBV10-2 and TRBJ2-1, with 7 bases that match TRBD2. This CDR3 has 15 amino acids. V lost 4 bases to trimming and J lost 4 bases; unmatched junction nucleotides: 7. Germline V CDR1 and CDR2: WSHSY, SAAADI. CDR3 loop: CASSAAGASYNEQFF. The CDR3, as DNA: TGCGCCAGCAGTGCGGCGGGAGCAAGTTACAATGAGCAGTTCTTC.

The count of this clone is one. The V gene is TRBV7-3, the J gene TRBJ1-2, with TRBD1 matching over 11 bases. Germline loops: CDR1 SGHTA, CDR2 FQGTGA. The ends lost 4 bases at V and 4 bases at J; junction bases unmatched: 2. The length of the CDR3 is 14 residues. This CDR3 reads CASSSGQGGYGYTF. Here the CDR3 DNA reads TGTGCCAGCAGCTCGGGACAGGGGGGCTATGGCTACACCTTC.